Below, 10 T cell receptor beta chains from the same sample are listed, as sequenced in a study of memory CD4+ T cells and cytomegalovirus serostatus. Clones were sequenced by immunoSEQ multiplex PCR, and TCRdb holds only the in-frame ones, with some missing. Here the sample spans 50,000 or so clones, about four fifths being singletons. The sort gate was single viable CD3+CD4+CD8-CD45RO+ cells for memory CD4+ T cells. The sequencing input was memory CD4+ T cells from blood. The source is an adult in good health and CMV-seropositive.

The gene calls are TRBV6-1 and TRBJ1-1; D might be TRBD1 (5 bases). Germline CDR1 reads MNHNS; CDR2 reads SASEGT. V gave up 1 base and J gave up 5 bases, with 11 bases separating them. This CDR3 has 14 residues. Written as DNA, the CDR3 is TGTGCCAGCAGTGAAGGATTTGGGGGGACTGAAGCTTTCTTT. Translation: CASSEGFGGTEAFF.

CDR3 nucleotide sequence: TGTGCTAGTGGTCCCACAGCAGATGGACGGTCTTTGGGCAATCAGCCCCAGCATTTT. Translated: CASGPTADGRSLGNQPQHF. This chain joins TRBV12-5 and TRBJ1-5, with D unclear. V gave up 5 bases and J gave up 2 bases, with 25 bases separating them. The CDR3 spans 19 residues. Germline values: CDR1 LGHNT, CDR2 FRNRAP. Drawing the rest from reference TRBV12-5 and TRBJ1-5, the complete variable domain is DARVTQTPRHKVTEMGQEVTMRCQPILGHNTVFWYRQTMMQGLELLAYFRNRAPLDDSGMPKDRFSAEMPDATLATLKIQPSEPRDSAVYFCASGPTADGRSLGNQPQHFGDGTRLSIL.

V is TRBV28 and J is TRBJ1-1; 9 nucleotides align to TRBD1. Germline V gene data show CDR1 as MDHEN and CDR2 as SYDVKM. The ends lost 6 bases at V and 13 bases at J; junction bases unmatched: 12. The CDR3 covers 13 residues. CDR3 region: CASRTTRDRVDFF. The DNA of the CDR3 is TGTGCCAGCAGAACAACCCGGGACAGGGTGGATTTCTTT.

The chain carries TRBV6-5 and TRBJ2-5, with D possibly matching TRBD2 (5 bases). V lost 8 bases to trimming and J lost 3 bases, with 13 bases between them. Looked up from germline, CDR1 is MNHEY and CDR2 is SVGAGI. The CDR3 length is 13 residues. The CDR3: CASGLARKETQYF. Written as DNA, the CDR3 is TGTGCCAGCGGTCTAGCTAGGAAAGAGACCCAGTACTTC.

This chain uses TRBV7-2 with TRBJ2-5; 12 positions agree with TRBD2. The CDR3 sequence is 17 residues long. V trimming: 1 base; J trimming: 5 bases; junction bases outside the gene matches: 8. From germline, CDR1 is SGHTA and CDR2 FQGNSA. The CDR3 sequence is CASSLGLAGALGETQYF. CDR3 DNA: TGTGCCAGCAGCTTAGGACTAGCGGGAGCCCTGGGGGAGACCCAGTACTTC.

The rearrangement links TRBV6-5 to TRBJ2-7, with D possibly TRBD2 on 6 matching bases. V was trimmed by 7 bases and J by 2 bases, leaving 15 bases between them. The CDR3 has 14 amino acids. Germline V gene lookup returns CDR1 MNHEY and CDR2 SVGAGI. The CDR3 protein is CASIPGTGPYEQYF. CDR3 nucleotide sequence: TGTGCCAGCATCCCCGGGACTGGGCCCTACGAGCAGTACTTC.

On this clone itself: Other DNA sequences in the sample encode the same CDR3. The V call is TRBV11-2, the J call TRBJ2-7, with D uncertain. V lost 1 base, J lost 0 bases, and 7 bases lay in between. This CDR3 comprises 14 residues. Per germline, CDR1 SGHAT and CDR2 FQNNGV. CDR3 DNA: TGTGCCAGCAGCTTAGGACATTCCTCCTACGAGCAGTACTTC. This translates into CASSLGHSSYEQYF.

In DNA, the CDR3 is TGTGCCAGCAAGCCGGGACTAGATTCCCTTGAGCAGTTCTTC. It specifies CASKPGLDSLEQFF. The chain combines TRBV9 with TRBJ2-1; TRBD2 matches 8 bases. The CDR3 loop spans 14 amino acids. Germline trimming cut 6 bases from V and 9 bases from J; bases unmatched to any gene: 11. Germline V lookup: CDR1 SGDLS, CDR2 YYNGEE.

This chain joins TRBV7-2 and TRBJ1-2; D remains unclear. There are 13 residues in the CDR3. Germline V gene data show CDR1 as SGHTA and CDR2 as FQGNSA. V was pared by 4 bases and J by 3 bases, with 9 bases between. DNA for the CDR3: TGTGCCAGCAGCTCTCCTTCGGACTATGGCTACACCTTC. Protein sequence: CASSSPSDYGYTF.

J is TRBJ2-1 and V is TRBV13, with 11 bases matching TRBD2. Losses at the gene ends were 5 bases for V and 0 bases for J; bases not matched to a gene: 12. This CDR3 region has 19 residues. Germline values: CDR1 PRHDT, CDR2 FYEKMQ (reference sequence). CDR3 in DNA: TGTGCCAGCAGCCCTAACCCGGGACTAGCGGACACCTCCTACAATGAGCAGTTCTTC. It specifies CASSPNPGLADTSYNEQFF.